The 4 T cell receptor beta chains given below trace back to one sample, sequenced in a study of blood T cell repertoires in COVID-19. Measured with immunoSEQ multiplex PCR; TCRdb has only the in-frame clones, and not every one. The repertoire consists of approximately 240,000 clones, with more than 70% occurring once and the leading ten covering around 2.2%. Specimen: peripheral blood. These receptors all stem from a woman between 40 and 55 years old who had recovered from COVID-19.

The CDR3 sequence: CASSPIGMNTGELFF. The CDR3 DNA reads TGTGCCAGCAGCCCAATCGGGATGAACACCGGGGAGCTGTTTTTT. V gene TRBV7-2 combines with J gene TRBJ2-2; D may be TRBD2 (5 bases). V gave up 5 bases and J gave up 1 base, with 11 bases separating them. Germline V lookup: CDR1 SGHTA, CDR2 FQGNSA. The CDR3 has 15 amino acids.

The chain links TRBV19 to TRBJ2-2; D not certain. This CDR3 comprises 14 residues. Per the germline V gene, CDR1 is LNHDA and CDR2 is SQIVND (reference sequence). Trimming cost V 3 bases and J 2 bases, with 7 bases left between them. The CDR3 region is CASSIRLNTGELFF. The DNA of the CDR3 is TGTGCCAGTAGTATTAGACTTAACACCGGGGAGCTGTTTTTT.

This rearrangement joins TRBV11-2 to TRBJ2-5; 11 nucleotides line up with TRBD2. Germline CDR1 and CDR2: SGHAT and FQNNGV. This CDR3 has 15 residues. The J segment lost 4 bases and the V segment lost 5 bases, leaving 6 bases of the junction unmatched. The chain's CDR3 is CASSLAGGLLETQYF. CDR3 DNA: TGTGCCAGCAGCCTAGCGGGAGGACTTCTAGAGACCCAGTACTTC.

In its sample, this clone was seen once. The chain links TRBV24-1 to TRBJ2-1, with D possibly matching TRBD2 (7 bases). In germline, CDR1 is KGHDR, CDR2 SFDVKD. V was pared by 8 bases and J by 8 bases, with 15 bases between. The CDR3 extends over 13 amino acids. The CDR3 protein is CATKEAGADEQFF. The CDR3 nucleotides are TGTGCCACCAAGGAGGCGGGGGCGGATGAGCAGTTCTTC.